The 13 T cell receptor beta chains listed next were all sequenced from one sample in a study of blood T cell repertoires in COVID-19. Assay used: immunoSEQ multiplex PCR; TCRdb lists only in-frame clones, some missing. In the table there are 250,000 to 350,000 clones, about nine tenths of which are singletons. Sequencing was performed on PBMCs or T cells enriched from blood (not recorded which). The receptors come from a woman younger than 30 who had recovered from COVID-19.

The rearrangement links TRBV18 to TRBJ2-7, with a weak D call TRBD1 (5 bases). Trimming removed 1 base at V and 0 bases at J, with 7 bases between. The CDR3 has 14 residues. Germline V gene lookup returns CDR1 KGHSH and CDR2 LQKENI. The CDR3 protein is CASSPQQDSYEQYF. As DNA, the CDR3 is TGTGCCAGCTCACCACAACAGGACTCCTACGAGCAGTACTTC.

This sequence joins TRBV7-8 and TRBJ2-3; D is possibly TRBD2 (6 bases). There are 13 residues in the CDR3. Per germline, CDR1 SGHVS and CDR2 FQNEAQ. V was clipped by 5 bases and J by 4 bases, with 10 bases between them. CDR3 amino acids: CASSRSGADTQYF. CDR3 bases: TGTGCCAGCAGCCGTTCGGGGGCAGATACGCAGTATTTT. Full variable domain (outside the CDR3, taken from reference TRBV7-8 and TRBJ2-3): GAGVSQSPRYKVAKRGQDVALRCDPISGHVSLFWYQQALGQGPEFLTYFQNEAQLDKSGLPSDRFFAERPEGSVSTLKIQRTQQEDSAVYLCASSRSGADTQYFGPGTRLTVL.

The chain combines TRBV28 with TRBJ1-2, with D possibly matching TRBD1 (5 bases). The CDR3 covers 13 residues. The germline V gene has CDR1 MDHEN and CDR2 SYDVKM. Trimming cost V 6 bases and J 4 bases, with 12 bases left between them. Here the CDR3 reads CASSVGQGYGYTF. For the CDR3, the DNA is TGTGCCAGCAGCGTCGGCCAGGGCTATGGCTACACCTTC.

V gene TRBV2 combines with J gene TRBJ1-5, with D possibly TRBD1 on 5 matching bases. Germline V lookup: CDR1 SNHLY, CDR2 FYNNEI. V was cut by 6 bases and J by 4 bases, with 10 bases left in between. The CDR3 runs 13 residues. The CDR3 region has the DNA TGTGCCAGCAGGAGACAGAGGAATCAGCCCCAGCATTTT. Its translation is CASRRQRNQPQHF. Using reference TRBV2 and TRBJ1-5 for the parts outside the CDR3, the full variable domain is EPEVTQTPSHQVTQMGQEVILRCVPISNHLYFYWYRQILGQKVEFLVSFYNNEISEKSEIFDDQFSVERPDGSNFTLKIRSTKLEDSAMYFCASRRQRNQPQHFGDGTRLSIL.

The rearrangement joins TRBV13 to TRBJ2-7; D not resolved. Looked up from germline, CDR1 is PRHDT and CDR2 is FYEKMQ (reference sequence). Deletions cut 7 bases from V and 7 bases from J, with 14 bases between. CDR3 length equals 12 residues. DNA of the CDR3: TGTGCCAGCACCACCTCGTCCAGGGAGCAGTACTTC. Amino acids: CASTTSSREQYF.

The CDR3 is CASSQEVGVTGANVLTF. For the CDR3, the DNA is TGTGCCAGCAGCCAAGAAGTTGGAGTTACTGGGGCCAACGTCCTGACTTTC. This rearrangement joins TRBV4-2 to TRBJ2-6; D unresolved. V was pared by 0 bases and J by 2 bases, with 11 bases between. This CDR3 region has 17 residues. Germline values: CDR1 LGHNA, CDR2 YNFKEQ.

In this sample, this clone turned up once. This chain links TRBV5-6 with TRBJ1-2; no clear D. Trimming pared 0 bases from V and 8 bases from J, leaving 14 bases between. The CDR3 extends over 14 amino acids. Germline V CDR1 and CDR2: SGHDT, YYEEEE. The CDR3 DNA reads as TGTGCCAGCAGCTTGGATCTAAATCCTCGAGGCTACACCTTC. Translating gives CASSLDLNPRGYTF.

The gene calls are TRBV5-1 and TRBJ2-3, with D possibly being TRBD2 (6 bases). V lost 5 bases and J 0 bases, leaving 13 bases between the germline ends. The CDR3 extends over 15 amino acids. Per germline, CDR1 SGHRS and CDR2 YFSETQ. This CDR3 reads CASRPPGTSTDTQYF. For the CDR3, the DNA is TGCGCCAGCAGGCCCCCGGGGACTAGCACAGATACGCAGTATTTT.

The genes are TRBV19 and TRBJ1-1, with 8 positions matching TRBD1. V gave up 7 bases and J gave up 2 bases; unmatched junction bases: 9. This CDR3 is built from 15 residues. Looked up from germline, CDR1 is LNHDA and CDR2 is SQIVND (reference sequence). CDR3 coding DNA: TGTGCCAGTAATCCCGGAGACAGGGGAAACACTGAAGCTTTCTTT. Its protein is CASNPGDRGNTEAFF.

The chain links TRBV3-1 (or the pseudogene TRBV3-2) to TRBJ1-1; D gene uncertain. The V and J ends lost 4 bases and 0 bases respectively, with 9 bases between them. CDR3 size: 14 residues. Germline assignment: CDR1 LGHDT and CDR2 YNNKEL (reference sequence). CDR3: CASSPGGMNTEAFF. CDR3 DNA: TGTGCCAGCAGCCCCGGAGGGATGAACACTGAAGCTTTCTTT.

This chain links TRBV2 with TRBJ2-1; 11 bases align to TRBD2. The CDR3 covers 15 residues. Germline values: CDR1 SNHLY, CDR2 FYNNEI. V was pared by 8 bases and J by 6 bases, with 9 bases of the junction left unmatched. The CDR3 DNA follows: TGTGCCAGCCCCGGGACTAGCGGAGGTCCCAATGAGCAGTTCTTC. Translating it yields CASPGTSGGPNEQFF.

In regard to this clone: Additional DNA sequences in this sample encode the identical CDR3. This sequence joins TRBV18 and TRBJ1-4; 10 bases line up with TRBD1. The CDR3 is made up of 14 amino acids. The germline V gene has CDR1 KGHSH and CDR2 LQKENI. With 6 bases clipped from V and 8 bases from J, the junction kept 6 bases outside the gene matches. The CDR3 region is CASSPGQGREKLFF. The CDR3 coding sequence is TGTGCCAGCTCTCCGGGACAGGGGAGAGAAAAACTGTTTTTT.

The genes are TRBV27 and TRBJ2-1; D unresolved. Trimming pared 4 bases from V and 0 bases from J, leaving 16 bases between. The CDR3 consists of 17 residues. Germline V gives CDR1 MNHEY, CDR2 SMNVEV (reference sequence). CDR3 DNA: TGTGCCAGCAGTTCCCGTTCGATTACGAGCTCCTACAATGAGCAGTTCTTC. Translating gives CASSSRSITSSYNEQFF.